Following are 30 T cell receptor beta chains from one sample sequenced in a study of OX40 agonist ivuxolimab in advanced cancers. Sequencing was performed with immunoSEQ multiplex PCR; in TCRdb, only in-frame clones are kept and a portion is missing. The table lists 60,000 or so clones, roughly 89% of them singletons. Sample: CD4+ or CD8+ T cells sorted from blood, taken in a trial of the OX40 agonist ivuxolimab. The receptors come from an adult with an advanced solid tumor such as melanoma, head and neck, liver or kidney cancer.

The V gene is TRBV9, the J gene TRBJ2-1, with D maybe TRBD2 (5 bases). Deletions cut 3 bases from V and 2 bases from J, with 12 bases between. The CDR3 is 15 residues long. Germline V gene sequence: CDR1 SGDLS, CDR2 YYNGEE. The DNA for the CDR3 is TGTGCCAGCAGCGCAGACGGGAACCCCTACAATGAGCAGTTCTTC. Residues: CASSADGNPYNEQFF.

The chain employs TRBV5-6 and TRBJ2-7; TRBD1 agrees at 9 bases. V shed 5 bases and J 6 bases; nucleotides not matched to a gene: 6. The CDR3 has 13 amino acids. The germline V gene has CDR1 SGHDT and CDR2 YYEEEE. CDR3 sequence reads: CASSPDRGVEQYF. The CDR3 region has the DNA TGTGCCAGCAGTCCTGACAGGGGGGTCGAGCAGTACTTC.

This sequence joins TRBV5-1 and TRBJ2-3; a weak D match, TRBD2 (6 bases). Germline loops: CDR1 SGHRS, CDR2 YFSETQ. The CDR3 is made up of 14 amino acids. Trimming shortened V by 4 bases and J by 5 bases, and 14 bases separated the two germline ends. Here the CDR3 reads CASSPWGVGDTQYF. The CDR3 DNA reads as TGCGCCAGCAGCCCCTGGGGGGTGGGAGATACGCAGTATTTT. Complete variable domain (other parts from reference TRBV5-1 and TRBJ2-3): KAGVTQTPRYLIKTRGQQVTLSCSPISGHRSVSWYQQTPGQGLQFLFEYFSETQRNKGNFPGRFSGRQFSNSRSEMNVSTLELGDSALYLCASSPWGVGDTQYFGPGTRLTVL.

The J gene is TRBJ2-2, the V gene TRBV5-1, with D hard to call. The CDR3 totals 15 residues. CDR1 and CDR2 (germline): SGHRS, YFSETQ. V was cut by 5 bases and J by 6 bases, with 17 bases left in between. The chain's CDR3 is CASRFGTTVAGELFF. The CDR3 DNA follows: TGCGCCAGCAGGTTCGGCACCACTGTGGCCGGGGAGCTGTTTTTT.

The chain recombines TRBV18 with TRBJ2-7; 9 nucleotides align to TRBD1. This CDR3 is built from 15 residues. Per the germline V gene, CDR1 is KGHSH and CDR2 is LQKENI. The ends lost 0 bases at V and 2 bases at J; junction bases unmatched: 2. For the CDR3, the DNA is TGTGCCAGCTCACCACCCACAGGGGGCACCTACGAGCAGTACTTC. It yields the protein CASSPPTGGTYEQYF.

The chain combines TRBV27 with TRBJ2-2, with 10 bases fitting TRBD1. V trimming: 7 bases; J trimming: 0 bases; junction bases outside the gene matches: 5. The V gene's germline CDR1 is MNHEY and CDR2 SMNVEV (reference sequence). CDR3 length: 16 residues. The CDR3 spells CASNRDRGANTGELFF. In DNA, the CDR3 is TGTGCCAGCAACCGGGACAGGGGCGCGAACACCGGGGAGCTGTTTTTT.

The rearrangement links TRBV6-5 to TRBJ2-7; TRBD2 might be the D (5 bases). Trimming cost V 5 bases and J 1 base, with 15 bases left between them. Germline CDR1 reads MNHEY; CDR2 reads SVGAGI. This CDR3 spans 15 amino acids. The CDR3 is CASSPRGVVSYEQYF. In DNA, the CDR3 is TGTGCCAGCAGTCCCCGGGGTGTAGTTTCCTACGAGCAGTACTTC.

The CDR3 sequence: CASRPPTGTGGGVDEQFF. DNA for the CDR3: TGTGCCAGCAGGCCCCCCACCGGGACAGGGGGTGGAGTGGATGAGCAGTTCTTC. This chain uses TRBV28 with TRBJ2-1; 11 bases fit TRBD1. The CDR3 totals 18 residues. CDR1 is MDHEN and CDR2 is SYDVKM in the germline V gene. With 6 bases clipped from V and 8 bases from J, the junction kept 18 bases outside the gene matches.

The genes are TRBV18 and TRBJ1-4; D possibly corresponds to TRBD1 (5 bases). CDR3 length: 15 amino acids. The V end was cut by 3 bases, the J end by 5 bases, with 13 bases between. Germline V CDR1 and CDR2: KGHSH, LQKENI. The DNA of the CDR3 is TGTGCCAGCTCACCGCCCGGGGCCATCAATGAAAAACTGTTTTTT. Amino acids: CASSPPGAINEKLFF.

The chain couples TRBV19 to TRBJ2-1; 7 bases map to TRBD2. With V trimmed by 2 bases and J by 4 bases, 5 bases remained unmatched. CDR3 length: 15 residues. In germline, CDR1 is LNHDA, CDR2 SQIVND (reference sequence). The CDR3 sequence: CASSISGGRYNEQFF. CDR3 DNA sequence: TGTGCCAGTAGTATATCCGGCGGGAGATACAATGAGCAGTTCTTC.

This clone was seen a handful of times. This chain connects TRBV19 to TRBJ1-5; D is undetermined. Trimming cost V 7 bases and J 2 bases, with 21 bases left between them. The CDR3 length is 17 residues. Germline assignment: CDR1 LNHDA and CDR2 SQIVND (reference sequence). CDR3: CASTPRAGLGGNQPQHF. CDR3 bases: TGTGCCAGTACCCCGAGGGCAGGCTTAGGAGGCAATCAGCCCCAGCATTTT.

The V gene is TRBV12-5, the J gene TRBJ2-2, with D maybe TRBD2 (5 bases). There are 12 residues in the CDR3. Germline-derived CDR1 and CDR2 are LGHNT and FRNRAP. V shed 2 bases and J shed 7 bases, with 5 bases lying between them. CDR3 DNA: TGTGCTAGTGGTTTGCGGGGCGGGGAGCTGTTTTTT. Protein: CASGLRGGELFF.

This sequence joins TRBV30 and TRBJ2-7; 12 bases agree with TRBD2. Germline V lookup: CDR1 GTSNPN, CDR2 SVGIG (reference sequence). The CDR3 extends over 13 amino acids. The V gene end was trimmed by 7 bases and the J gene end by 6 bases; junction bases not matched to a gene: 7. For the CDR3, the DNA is TGTGCCTTTCTGACTAGCGGGAGAGGCGAGCAGTACTTC. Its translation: CAFLTSGRGEQYF.

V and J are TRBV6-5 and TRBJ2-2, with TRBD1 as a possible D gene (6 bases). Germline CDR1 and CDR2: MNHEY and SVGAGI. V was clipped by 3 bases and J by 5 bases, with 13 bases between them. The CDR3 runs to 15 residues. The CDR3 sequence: CASSYSRGRTGELFF. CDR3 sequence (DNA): TGTGCCAGCAGTTATTCCAGGGGCCGTACCGGGGAGCTGTTTTTT.

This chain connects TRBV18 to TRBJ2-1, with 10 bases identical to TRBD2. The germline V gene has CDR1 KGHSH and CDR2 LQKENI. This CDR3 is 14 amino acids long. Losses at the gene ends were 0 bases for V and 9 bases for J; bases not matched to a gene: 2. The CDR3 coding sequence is TGTGCCAGCTCACCACCTGCTAGCGGGAGTGAGCAGTTCTTC. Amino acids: CASSPPASGSEQFF. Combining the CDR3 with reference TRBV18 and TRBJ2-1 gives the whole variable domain NAGVMQNPRHLVRRRGQEARLRCSPMKGHSHVYWYRQLPEEGLKFMVYLQKENIIDESGMPKERFSAEFPKEGPSILRIQQVVRGDSAAYFCASSPPASGSEQFFGPGTRLTVL.

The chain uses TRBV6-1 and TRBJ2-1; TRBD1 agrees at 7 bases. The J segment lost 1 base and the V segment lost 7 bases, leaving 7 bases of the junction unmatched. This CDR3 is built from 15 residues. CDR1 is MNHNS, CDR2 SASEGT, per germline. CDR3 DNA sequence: TGTGCCAGCACTCCCTCCAGGGGGTCCTACAATGAGCAGTTCTTC. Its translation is CASTPSRGSYNEQFF.

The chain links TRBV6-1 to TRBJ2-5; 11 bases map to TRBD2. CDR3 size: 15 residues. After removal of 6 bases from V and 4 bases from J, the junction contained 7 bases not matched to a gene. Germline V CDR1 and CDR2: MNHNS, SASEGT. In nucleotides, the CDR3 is TGTGCCAGCAGATCCGGGACTAGCGGCCTAGAGACCCAGTACTTC. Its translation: CASRSGTSGLETQYF.

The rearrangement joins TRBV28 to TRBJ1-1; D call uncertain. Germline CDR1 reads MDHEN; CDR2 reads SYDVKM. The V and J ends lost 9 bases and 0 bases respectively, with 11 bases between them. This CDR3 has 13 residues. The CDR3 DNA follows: TGTGCCAGTCCGGCGCCCTTGAACACTGAAGCTTTCTTT. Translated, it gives CASPAPLNTEAFF. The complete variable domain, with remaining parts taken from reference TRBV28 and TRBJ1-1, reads DVKVTQSSRYLVKRTGEKVFLECVQDMDHENMFWYRQDPGLGLRLIYFSYDVKMKEKGDIPEGYSVSREKKERFSLILESASTNQTSMYLCASPAPLNTEAFFGQGTRLTVV.

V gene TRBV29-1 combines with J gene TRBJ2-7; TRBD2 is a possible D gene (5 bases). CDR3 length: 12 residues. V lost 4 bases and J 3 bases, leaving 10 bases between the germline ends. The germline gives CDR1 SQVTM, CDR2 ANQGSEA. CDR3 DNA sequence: TGCAGCGTTGGGCTGGGGAGCTACGAGCAGTACTTC. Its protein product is CSVGLGSYEQYF.

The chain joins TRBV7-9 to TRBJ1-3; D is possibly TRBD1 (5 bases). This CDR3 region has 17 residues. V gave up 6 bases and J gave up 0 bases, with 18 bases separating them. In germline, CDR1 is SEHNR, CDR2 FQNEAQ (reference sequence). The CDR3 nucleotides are TGTGCCAGCAGTCCCCGGGGGAGGGGAAGCTCTGGAAACACCATATATTTT. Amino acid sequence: CASSPRGRGSSGNTIYF.

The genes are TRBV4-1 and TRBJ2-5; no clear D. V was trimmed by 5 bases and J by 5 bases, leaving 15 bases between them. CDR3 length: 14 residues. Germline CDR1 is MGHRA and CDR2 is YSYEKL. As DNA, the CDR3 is TGCGCCAGCAGCATAACGGCGAGCGCTGAGACCCAGTACTTC. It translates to CASSITASAETQYF.

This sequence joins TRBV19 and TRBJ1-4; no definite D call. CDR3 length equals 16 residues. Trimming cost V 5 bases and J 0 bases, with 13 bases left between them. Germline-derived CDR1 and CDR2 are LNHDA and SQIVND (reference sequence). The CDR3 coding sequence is TGTGCCAGTAGTCCGAGACTGCTCCCAACTAATGAAAAACTGTTTTTT. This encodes CASSPRLLPTNEKLFF.

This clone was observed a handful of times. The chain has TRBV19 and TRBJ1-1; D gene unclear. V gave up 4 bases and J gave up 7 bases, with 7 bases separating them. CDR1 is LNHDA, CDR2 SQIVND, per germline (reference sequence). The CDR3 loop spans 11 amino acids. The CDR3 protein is CASSRGFEAFF. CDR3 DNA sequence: TGTGCCAGTAGTAGGGGATTTGAAGCTTTCTTT.

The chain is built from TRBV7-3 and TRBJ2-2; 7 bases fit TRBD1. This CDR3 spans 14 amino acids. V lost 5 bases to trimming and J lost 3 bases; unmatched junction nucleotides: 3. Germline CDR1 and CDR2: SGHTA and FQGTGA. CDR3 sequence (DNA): TGTGCCAGCAGCCGGGACAGAGACACCGGGGAGCTGTTTTTT. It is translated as CASSRDRDTGELFF.

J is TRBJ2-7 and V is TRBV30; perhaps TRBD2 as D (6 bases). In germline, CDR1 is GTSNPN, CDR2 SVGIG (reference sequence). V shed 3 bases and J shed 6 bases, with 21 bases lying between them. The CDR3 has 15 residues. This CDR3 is CAWRAKAAGRSEQYF. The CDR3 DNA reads TGTGCCTGGAGGGCCAAGGCCGCAGGGAGGTCCGAGCAGTACTTC.

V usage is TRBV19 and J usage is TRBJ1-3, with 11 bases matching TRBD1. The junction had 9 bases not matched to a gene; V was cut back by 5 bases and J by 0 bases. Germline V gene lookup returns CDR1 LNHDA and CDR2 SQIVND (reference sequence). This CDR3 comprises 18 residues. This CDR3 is CASSSWTGGQSSGNTIYF. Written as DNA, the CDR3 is TGTGCCAGTAGTTCTTGGACAGGGGGCCAAAGCTCTGGAAACACCATATATTTT.

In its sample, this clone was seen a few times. CDR3 DNA sequence: TGTGCCAGCAGCGTCGAGCAGGGGAGCCCGGTCCACGAGCAGTACTTC. It specifies CASSVEQGSPVHEQYF. The chain has TRBV9 and TRBJ2-7; D is possibly TRBD1 (6 bases). The CDR3 spans 16 residues. V was trimmed by 2 bases and J by 5 bases, leaving 20 bases between them. CDR1 and CDR2 from the germline V gene are SGDLS and YYNGEE.

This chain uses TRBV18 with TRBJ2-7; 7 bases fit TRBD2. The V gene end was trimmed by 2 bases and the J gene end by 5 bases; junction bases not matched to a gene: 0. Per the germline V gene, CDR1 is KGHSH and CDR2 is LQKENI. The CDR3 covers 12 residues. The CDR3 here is CASSPGRDEQYF. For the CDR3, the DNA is TGTGCCAGCTCACCAGGGAGGGACGAGCAGTACTTC.

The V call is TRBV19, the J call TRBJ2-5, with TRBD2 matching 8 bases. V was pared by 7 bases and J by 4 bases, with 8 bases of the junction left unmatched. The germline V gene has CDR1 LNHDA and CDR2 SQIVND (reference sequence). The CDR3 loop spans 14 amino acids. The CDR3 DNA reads TGTGCCAGTATGAATCTGGCGGGAGGAGAGACCCAGTACTTC. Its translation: CASMNLAGGETQYF. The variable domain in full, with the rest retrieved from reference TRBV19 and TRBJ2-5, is DGGITQSPKYLFRKEGQNVTLSCEQNLNHDAMYWYRQDPGQGLRLIYYSQIVNDFQKGDIAEGYSVSREKKESFPLTVTSAQKNPTAFYLCASMNLAGGETQYFGPGTRLLVL.

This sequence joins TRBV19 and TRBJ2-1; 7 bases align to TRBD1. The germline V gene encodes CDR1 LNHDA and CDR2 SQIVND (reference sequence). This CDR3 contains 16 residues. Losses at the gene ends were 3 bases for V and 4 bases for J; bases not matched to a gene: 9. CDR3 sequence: CASSIGEQGWYNEQFF. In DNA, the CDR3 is TGTGCCAGTAGTATTGGGGAACAGGGGTGGTACAATGAGCAGTTCTTC. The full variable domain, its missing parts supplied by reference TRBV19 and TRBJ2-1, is DGGITQSPKYLFRKEGQNVTLSCEQNLNHDAMYWYRQDPGQGLRLIYYSQIVNDFQKGDIAEGYSVSREKKESFPLTVTSAQKNPTAFYLCASSIGEQGWYNEQFFGPGTRLTVL.